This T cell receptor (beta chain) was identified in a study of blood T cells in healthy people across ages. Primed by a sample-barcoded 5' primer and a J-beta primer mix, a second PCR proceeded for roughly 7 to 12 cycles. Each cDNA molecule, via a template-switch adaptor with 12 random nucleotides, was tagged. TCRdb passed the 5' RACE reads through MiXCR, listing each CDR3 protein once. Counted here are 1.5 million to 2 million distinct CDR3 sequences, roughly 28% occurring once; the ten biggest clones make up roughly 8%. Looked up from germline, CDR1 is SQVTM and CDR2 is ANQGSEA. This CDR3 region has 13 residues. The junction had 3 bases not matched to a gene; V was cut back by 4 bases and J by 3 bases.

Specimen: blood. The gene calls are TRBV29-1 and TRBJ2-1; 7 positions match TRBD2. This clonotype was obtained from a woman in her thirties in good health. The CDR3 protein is CSVGGRDYNEQFF. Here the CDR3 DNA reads TGCAGCGTTGGCGGGAGAGACTACAATGAGCAGTTCTTC.